This TCR beta chain is from a study of PD-1 blockade in classical Hodgkin lymphoma. Sequencing used immunoSEQ multiplex PCR; TCRdb keeps in-frame clones, though not all of them. Of fewer than 35,000 clones detected, roughly 80% appear once; the ten largest clones hold roughly 0.75%. Study-wide results and caveats: Those achieving complete response showed baseline diversity like newly diagnosed patients. At baseline, newly diagnosed patients reportedly showed less TCR diversity than healthy donors. In CD4+ cells, TCR diversity went up significantly by C4D1, but in CD8+ cells it did not.

This CDR3 comprises 12 residues. Per germline, CDR1 SEHNR and CDR2 FQNEAQ (reference sequence). V lost 3 bases, J lost 11 bases, and 13 bases lay in between. Remarks on this clone: The target antigen is unknown.

The time point was: cycle 4 day 1 (C4D1), after less than 7 weeks of nivolumab. Every one of the patients relapsed after autologous stem cell transplantation (brentuximab vedotin exposure was variable). Thawed PBMCs underwent magnetic negative selection to yield purified CD4+ T cells. Under best response, outcomes were complete response, partial response or progressive disease. Sample: CD4+ T cells from blood, taken before the fourth cycle of nivolumab. The TCR comes from a human donor with classical Hodgkin lymphoma. The V call is TRBV7-9, the J call TRBJ1-1; no reliable D call. The CDR3 DNA reads TGTGCCAGCAGCTTGACTACGATAGGGGCTTTCTTT. It codes for CASSLTTIGAFF.